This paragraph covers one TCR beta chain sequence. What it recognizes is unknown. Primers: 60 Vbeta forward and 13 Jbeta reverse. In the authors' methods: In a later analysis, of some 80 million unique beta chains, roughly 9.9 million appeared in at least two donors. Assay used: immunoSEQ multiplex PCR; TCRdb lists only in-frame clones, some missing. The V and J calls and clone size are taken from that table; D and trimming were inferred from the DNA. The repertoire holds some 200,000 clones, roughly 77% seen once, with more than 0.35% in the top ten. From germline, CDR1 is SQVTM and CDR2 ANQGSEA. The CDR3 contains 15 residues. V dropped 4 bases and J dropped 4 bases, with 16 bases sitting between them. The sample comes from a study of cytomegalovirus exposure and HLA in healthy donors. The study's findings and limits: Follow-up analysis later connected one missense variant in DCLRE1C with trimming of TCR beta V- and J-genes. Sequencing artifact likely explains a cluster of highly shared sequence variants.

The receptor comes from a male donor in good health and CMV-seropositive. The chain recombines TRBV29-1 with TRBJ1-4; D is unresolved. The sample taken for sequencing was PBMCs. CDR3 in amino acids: CSVAPPGSFNEKLFF. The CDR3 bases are TGCAGCGTTGCCCCCCCCGGGTCCTTTAATGAAAAACTGTTTTTT.